The 8 T cell receptor beta chains listed next were all sequenced from one sample in a study of cytomegalovirus exposure and HLA in healthy donors. Primers included in the PCR were 60 Vbeta and 13 Jbeta primers. Data came from immunoSEQ multiplex PCR; TCRdb stores just in-frame clones and leaves some out. The sample has 200,000 to 250,000 clones, about 89% seen once. The sequencing input was PBMCs. The source of these receptors is a young woman in good health and CMV-seronegative.

The chain employs TRBV7-6 and TRBJ2-1; 8 bases align to TRBD1. Germline CDR1 reads SGHVS; CDR2 reads FNYEAQ. The CDR3 covers 18 residues. V shed 3 bases, J shed 8 bases, and the junction held 18 bases outside the gene matches. CDR3 nucleotides: TGTGCCAGCAGCTTCCTAGGACAGGGTGCCATGAGACAGGATGAGCAGTTCTTC. Protein: CASSFLGQGAMRQDEQFF.

In nucleotides, the CDR3 is TGTGCCAGCAGCTTTAGCGGGAGTCCGAGGCGGGAGCAGTACTTC. It is translated as CASSFSGSPRREQYF. The J gene is TRBJ2-7, the V gene TRBV5-4; TRBD2 agrees at 9 bases. CDR1 is SGHNT and CDR2 is YYREEE in the germline V gene (reference sequence). CDR3 length equals 15 residues. Trimming at V came to 2 bases and at J to 7 bases, leaving 10 bases not matched to a gene.

This rearrangement joins TRBV7-2 to TRBJ2-7; 9 bases agree with TRBD2. Germline CDR1 and CDR2: SGHTA and FQGNSA. Trimming removed 5 bases from V and 4 bases from J; junction bases left unmatched: 6. The CDR3 spans 14 residues. CDR3: CASSHTSGYYEQYF. CDR3 DNA: TGTGCCAGCAGCCACACTAGCGGGTATTACGAGCAGTACTTC.

This clone was seen once. The J gene is TRBJ2-5, the V gene TRBV7-2; 9 nucleotides agree with TRBD1. V lost 4 bases and J lost 0; bases outside the gene matches: 6. The CDR3 length is 16 residues. Germline V gene lookup returns CDR1 SGHTA and CDR2 FQGNSA. The CDR3 protein is CASSSRGTGHQETQYF. Here the CDR3 DNA reads TGTGCCAGCAGCTCCCGGGGGACAGGGCACCAAGAGACCCAGTACTTC.

The chain combines TRBV4-3 with TRBJ1-4; 11 nucleotides agree with TRBD1. This CDR3 region has 17 residues. CDR1 is LGHNA and CDR2 is YSLEER in the germline V gene. With V trimmed by 3 bases and J by 4 bases, 7 bases remained unmatched. CDR3 region: CASSQLGQGAFNEKLFF. As DNA, the CDR3 is TGCGCCAGCAGCCAGCTCGGACAGGGGGCTTTTAATGAAAAACTGTTTTTT.

V and J are TRBV25-1 and TRBJ2-3; no firm D call. CDR1 and CDR2 (germline): MGHDK, SYGVNS. V lost 5 bases and J lost 0, with 15 bases in between. The CDR3 is made up of 16 amino acids. CDR3 sequence reads: CASSPVSVSSTDTQYF. The CDR3 DNA sequence: TGTGCCAGCAGTCCCGTTTCGGTTAGCAGCACAGATACGCAGTATTTT.

The chain joins TRBV9 to TRBJ2-1; 8 bases agree with TRBD1. The junction had 5 bases not matched to a gene; V was cut back by 4 bases and J by 2 bases. The length of the CDR3 is 15 residues. Germline values: CDR1 SGDLS, CDR2 YYNGEE. CDR3: CASSNRDRTYNEQFF. CDR3 in DNA: TGTGCCAGCAGCAACCGGGACAGGACCTACAATGAGCAGTTCTTC.

This clone was seen only once. V usage is TRBV11-1 and J usage is TRBJ1-3; D ambiguous. V dropped 1 base and J dropped 2 bases, with 3 bases sitting between them. From germline, CDR1 is SGHAT and CDR2 FQDESV (reference sequence). This CDR3 is 13 amino acids long. CDR3: CASSLEPGNTIYF. The CDR3 DNA is TGTGCCAGCAGCTTAGAGCCTGGAAACACCATATATTTT.